The T cell receptor beta chain described here comes from a study of shared clonotypes between healthy human individuals. Comments on this clone: Other DNA sequences in the same sample also yield this CDR3.

Sequencing was performed with immunoSEQ multiplex PCR; in TCRdb, only in-frame clones are kept and a portion is missing. Among around 2.5 million clones listed, 93% were seen once. The TCR comes from a man aged 18-30 years in good health. Some clones in this sample may be carry-over from other donors' samples. The sequencing input was naive CD4+ T cells from PBMCs. Subset here: CD45RA+ positively selected.

DNA for the CDR3: TGTGCCTGGAGTGTGTCAGGTAACATTCAGTACTTC. Protein sequence: CAWSVSGNIQYF. The chain joins TRBV30 to TRBJ2-4; D is unresolved. This CDR3 has 12 residues. V dropped 0 bases and J dropped 7 bases, with 7 bases sitting between them. CDR1 GTSNPN and CDR2 SVGIG come from the germline V gene (reference sequence). Based on the CDR3 plus reference TRBV30 and TRBJ2-4, the full variable domain is SQTIHQWPATLVQPVGSPLSLECTVEGTSNPNLYWYRQAAGRGLQLLFYSVGIGQISSEVPQNLSASRPQDRQFILSSKKLLLSDSGFYLCAWSVSGNIQYFGAGTRLSVL.